Listed below are T cell receptor beta chains from one sample, sequenced in a study of T cell responses to AZD1222 COVID-19 vaccine. TCRdb keeps only in-frame clones here, not all; method: immunoSEQ multiplex PCR. The sample gives roughly 130,000 clones, approximately 90% of which show up once; over 1.2% is in the top ten. The sequencing used peripheral blood, collected on day 0 of AZD1222 vaccination. The receptors originated from an adult in good health. CDR3s include the opening cysteine and the closing phenylalanine or tryptophan. D genes are given only for firm matches. Only part of the rows carry a size: once, few, many, or a class if the clone is expanded.

v_gene: TRBV7-9
d_gene: -
abundance: -
j_gene: TRBJ1-6
CDR3aa: CASSFGETALSPLHF
CDR3nt: TGTGCCAGCAGCTTCGGTGAGACCGCTCTTTCACCCCTCCACTTT

v_gene: TRBV28
d_gene: -
abundance: -
j_gene: TRBJ2-6
CDR3aa: CASSSSRNSGANVLTF
CDR3nt: TGTGCCAGCAGCTCTTCCAGAAACTCTGGGGCCAACGTCCTGACTTTC

v_gene: TRBV24-1
d_gene: -
abundance: -
j_gene: TRBJ2-2
CDR3aa: CATSDLRGAITGELFF
CDR3nt: TGTGCCACCAGTGATTTGCGGGGGGCCATCACCGGGGAGCTGTTTTTT

v_gene: TRBV21-1
d_gene: -
abundance: once
j_gene: TRBJ1-2
CDR3aa: CASSKGPGRIYGYTF
CDR3nt: TGTGCCAGCAGCAAGGGACCGGGACGGATTTATGGCTACACCTTC

v_gene: TRBV4-2
d_gene: TRBD2
abundance: -
j_gene: TRBJ2-7
CDR3aa: CASSRELAGGPYLQYF
CDR3nt: TGTGCCAGCAGCCGCGAACTAGCGGGGGGGCCGTATTTGCAGTACTTC

v_gene: TRBV19
d_gene: TRBD2
abundance: -
j_gene: TRBJ2-1
CDR3aa: CASSIIESGGANEQFF
CDR3nt: TGTGCCAGTAGTATAATTGAGAGCGGGGGGGCAAATGAGCAGTTCTTC

v_gene: TRBV7-2
d_gene: TRBD1
abundance: -
j_gene: TRBJ2-2
CDR3aa: CASKGQLTGELFF
CDR3nt: TGTGCCAGCAAGGGACAGTTAACCGGGGAGCTGTTTTTT

v_gene: TRBV3-1/TRBV3-2
d_gene: TRBD2
abundance: -
j_gene: TRBJ2-5
CDR3aa: CASSDATSGGPQETQYF
CDR3nt: TGTGCCAGCAGCGATGCAACTAGCGGGGGGCCACAAGAGACCCAGTACTTC

v_gene: TRBV14
d_gene: TRBD1
abundance: -
j_gene: TRBJ2-7
CDR3aa: CASSLVEGTDYEQYF
CDR3nt: TGTGCCAGCAGCCTGGTAGAAGGGACAGACTACGAGCAGTACTTC

v_gene: TRBV14
d_gene: -
abundance: few
j_gene: TRBJ1-2
CDR3aa: CASSPSAYGYTF
CDR3nt: TGTGCCAGCAGCCCCTCAGCCTATGGCTACACCTTC

v_gene: TRBV5-1
d_gene: -
abundance: -
j_gene: TRBJ2-7
CDR3aa: CASSSWGRGLPYEQYF
CDR3nt: TGCGCCAGCAGCTCTTGGGGGAGGGGGCTTCCCTACGAGCAGTACTTC

v_gene: TRBV13
d_gene: -
abundance: -
j_gene: TRBJ1-3
CDR3aa: CASSLGSVSGNTIYF
CDR3nt: TGTGCCAGCAGCTTAGGGTCCGTCTCTGGAAACACCATATATTTT

v_gene: TRBV3-1/TRBV3-2
d_gene: -
abundance: -
j_gene: TRBJ2-5
CDR3aa: CASSQVLASYTEETQYF
CDR3nt: TGTGCCAGCAGCCAAGTCCTAGCGAGCTACACGGAAGAGACCCAGTACTTC

v_gene: TRBV10-2
d_gene: TRBD2
abundance: -
j_gene: TRBJ2-3
CDR3aa: CASSDGRGGSTDTQYF
CDR3nt: TGCGCCAGCAGTGACGGGCGGGGGGGGAGCACAGATACGCAGTATTTT

v_gene: TRBV19
d_gene: -
abundance: -
j_gene: TRBJ1-6
CDR3aa: CASSIGQVYNSPLHF
CDR3nt: TGTGCCAGTAGTATAGGTCAAGTCTATAATTCACCCCTCCACTTT

v_gene: TRBV19
d_gene: -
abundance: -
j_gene: TRBJ1-2
CDR3aa: CASPPRGGNYGYTF
CDR3nt: TGTGCCAGCCCCCCCCGGGGAGGTAACTATGGCTACACCTTC

v_gene: TRBV9
d_gene: -
abundance: -
j_gene: TRBJ1-3
CDR3aa: CASSPSMWGVGNTIYF
CDR3nt: TGTGCCAGCAGCCCCAGCATGTGGGGAGTTGGAAACACCATATATTTT

v_gene: TRBV28
d_gene: -
abundance: -
j_gene: TRBJ1-6
CDR3aa: CASSRSPPLHF
CDR3nt: TGTGCCAGCAGCCGGAGCCCACCCCTCCACTTT

v_gene: TRBV4-1
d_gene: TRBD1
abundance: -
j_gene: TRBJ1-2
CDR3aa: CASSNRDRGPETNYGYTF
CDR3nt: TGCGCCAGCAGCAACCGGGACAGGGGGCCAGAGACTAACTATGGCTACACCTTC

v_gene: TRBV5-4
d_gene: -
abundance: -
j_gene: TRBJ2-7
CDR3aa: CASSSQYEQYF
CDR3nt: TGTGCCAGCAGTTCCCAATACGAGCAGTACTTC

v_gene: TRBV5-6
d_gene: TRBD1
abundance: once
j_gene: TRBJ1-4
CDR3aa: CASSEAGTGNEKLFF
CDR3nt: TGTGCCAGCAGCGAGGCCGGGACAGGGAATGAAAAACTGTTTTTT

v_gene: TRBV7-2
d_gene: -
abundance: -
j_gene: TRBJ1-5
CDR3aa: CASSFIFDQPQHF
CDR3nt: TGTGCCAGCAGTTTCATATTCGATCAGCCCCAGCATTTT

v_gene: TRBV18
d_gene: TRBD1
abundance: -
j_gene: TRBJ1-1
CDR3aa: CASSQQGDTEAFF
CDR3nt: TGTGCCAGCTCCCAACAGGGGGACACTGAAGCTTTCTTT

v_gene: TRBV11-1
d_gene: -
abundance: medium-sized
j_gene: TRBJ1-2
CDR3aa: CASSPGLPGSYGYTF
CDR3nt: TGTGCCAGCAGCCCCGGGCTCCCGGGGAGCTATGGCTACACCTTC

v_gene: TRBV11-2
d_gene: -
abundance: -
j_gene: TRBJ1-1
CDR3aa: CASSLGPGTENTEAFF
CDR3nt: TGTGCCAGCAGCTTAGGCCCAGGGACCGAGAACACTGAAGCTTTCTTT

v_gene: TRBV7-2
d_gene: -
abundance: -
j_gene: TRBJ1-1
CDR3aa: CASSLSLNTEAFF
CDR3nt: TGTGCCAGCAGCTTATCACTGAACACTGAAGCTTTCTTT

v_gene: TRBV9
d_gene: -
abundance: -
j_gene: TRBJ2-2
CDR3aa: CASSGTQVNTGELFF
CDR3nt: TGTGCCAGCAGCGGAACCCAGGTGAACACCGGGGAGCTGTTTTTT

v_gene: TRBV5-1
d_gene: TRBD1
abundance: few
j_gene: TRBJ1-1
CDR3aa: CASSLVRTGAEAFF
CDR3nt: TGCGCCAGCAGCTTGGTGCGGACAGGCGCTGAAGCTTTCTTT

v_gene: TRBV4-3
d_gene: -
abundance: -
j_gene: TRBJ2-3
CDR3aa: CASSQQEPSTDTQYF
CDR3nt: TGCGCCAGCAGCCAGCAGGAACCTAGCACAGATACGCAGTATTTT

v_gene: TRBV28
d_gene: -
abundance: -
j_gene: TRBJ1-5
CDR3aa: CASRRRYNQPQHF
CDR3nt: TGTGCCAGCAGGAGAAGGTACAATCAGCCCCAGCATTTT

v_gene: TRBV7-2
d_gene: -
abundance: -
j_gene: TRBJ2-5
CDR3aa: CASSPGRQSGTRQETQYF
CDR3nt: TGTGCCAGCAGCCCAGGGAGGCAGAGTGGGACCCGGCAAGAGACCCAGTACTTC

v_gene: TRBV27
d_gene: -
abundance: -
j_gene: TRBJ1-4
CDR3aa: CASSSRTPEKLFF
CDR3nt: TGTGCCAGCAGTTCTAGGACCCCCGAAAAACTGTTTTTT

v_gene: TRBV9
d_gene: -
abundance: -
j_gene: TRBJ2-7
CDR3aa: CSSVGGHYYEQYF
CDR3nt: TGCTCCTCGGTAGGGGGACACTACTACGAGCAGTACTTC

v_gene: TRBV11-3
d_gene: TRBD2
abundance: -
j_gene: TRBJ2-7
CDR3aa: CASSRGGRGEQYF
CDR3nt: TGTGCCAGCTCGCGGGGGGGCCGGGGAGAGCAGTACTTC

v_gene: TRBV5-4
d_gene: -
abundance: -
j_gene: TRBJ1-1
CDR3aa: CASSLLGGGEAFF
CDR3nt: TGTGCCAGCAGCTTGCTAGGGGGGGGTGAAGCTTTCTTT

v_gene: TRBV25-1
d_gene: -
abundance: -
j_gene: TRBJ2-3
CDR3aa: CAISTGPNQYF
CDR3nt: TGTGCCATTTCAACCGGGCCTAATCAGTATTTT

v_gene: TRBV11-2
d_gene: TRBD1
abundance: -
j_gene: TRBJ2-7
CDR3aa: CASSLVEGAPHEQYF
CDR3nt: TGTGCCAGCAGCCTTGTTGAGGGGGCGCCCCACGAGCAGTACTTC

v_gene: TRBV24-1
d_gene: TRBD1
abundance: -
j_gene: TRBJ1-5
CDR3aa: CATSDLGRGGNQPQHF
CDR3nt: TGTGCCACCAGTGATTTGGGCAGGGGGGGCAATCAGCCCCAGCATTTT

v_gene: TRBV12-5
d_gene: -
abundance: -
j_gene: TRBJ1-2
CDR3aa: CASGLEGIYGYTF
CDR3nt: TGTGCTAGTGGTTTGGAGGGGATATATGGCTACACCTTC

v_gene: TRBV2
d_gene: -
abundance: -
j_gene: TRBJ1-1
CDR3aa: CASSVGQYIEAFF
CDR3nt: TGTGCCAGCAGTGTGGGTCAGTATATTGAAGCTTTCTTT

v_gene: TRBV28
d_gene: -
abundance: -
j_gene: TRBJ1-1
CDR3aa: CASRPRSGIRKNTEAFF
CDR3nt: TGTGCCAGCAGGCCGAGGTCGGGTATTCGAAAGAACACTGAAGCTTTCTTT

v_gene: TRBV7-8
d_gene: -
abundance: -
j_gene: TRBJ1-5
CDR3aa: CASSLWEGSNQPQHF
CDR3nt: TGTGCCAGCAGCTTATGGGAAGGGAGCAATCAGCCCCAGCATTTT

v_gene: TRBV30
d_gene: -
abundance: -
j_gene: TRBJ2-7
CDR3aa: CAWSVGPGQYF
CDR3nt: TGTGCCTGGAGTGTAGGGCCTGGGCAGTACTTC

v_gene: TRBV3-1/TRBV3-2
d_gene: -
abundance: -
j_gene: TRBJ2-7
CDR3aa: CASSQVGVTYEQYF
CDR3nt: TGTGCCAGCAGCCAGGTTGGGGTAACCTACGAGCAGTACTTC

v_gene: TRBV3-1/TRBV3-2
d_gene: -
abundance: -
j_gene: TRBJ1-6
CDR3aa: CASSQDSNSPLHF
CDR3nt: TGTGCCAGCAGCCAAGATTCCAATTCACCCCTCCACTTT

v_gene: TRBV19
d_gene: -
abundance: -
j_gene: TRBJ1-5
CDR3aa: CASSSISGSNQPQHF
CDR3nt: TGTGCCAGTAGTAGTATTTCTGGGAGCAATCAGCCCCAGCATTTT

v_gene: TRBV7-9
d_gene: TRBD1
abundance: few
j_gene: TRBJ1-6
CDR3aa: CASSLARDSFYNSPLHF
CDR3nt: TGTGCCAGCAGCTTAGCTAGGGACAGTTTCTATAATTCACCCCTCCACTTT

v_gene: TRBV18
d_gene: -
abundance: -
j_gene: TRBJ2-3
CDR3aa: CASSPPESSTDTQYF
CDR3nt: TGTGCCAGCTCACCACCTGAGTCTAGCACAGATACGCAGTATTTT

v_gene: TRBV5-4
d_gene: TRBD1
abundance: -
j_gene: TRBJ2-7
CDR3aa: CASSLGPGQGTYEQYF
CDR3nt: TGTGCCAGCAGCTTGGGACCGGGACAGGGAACCTACGAGCAGTACTTC

v_gene: TRBV13
d_gene: -
abundance: -
j_gene: TRBJ2-1
CDR3aa: CASSLKGPYNEQFF
CDR3nt: TGTGCCAGCAGCTTAAAGGGACCCTACAATGAGCAGTTCTTC

v_gene: TRBV5-1
d_gene: -
abundance: -
j_gene: TRBJ2-7
CDR3aa: CASSLGLSDSQYF
CDR3nt: TGCGCCAGCAGCTTGGGCCTCTCGGACAGCCAGTACTTC

v_gene: TRBV19
d_gene: -
abundance: once
j_gene: TRBJ1-5
CDR3aa: CASSQTGGYQPQHF
CDR3nt: TGTGCCAGTAGTCAAACCGGGGGCTATCAGCCCCAGCATTTT